These 2 T cell receptor beta chains were all obtained from the same sample, sequenced in a study of blood T cell repertoires in COVID-19. Data came from immunoSEQ multiplex PCR; TCRdb stores just in-frame clones and leaves some out. The data show about 360,000 clones, approximately 86% seen once. Sequenced input: peripheral blood. The receptor set was obtained from a woman aged 55 to 70 with COVID-19, enrolled during active disease.

This chain links TRBV10-3 with TRBJ1-3; TRBD1 matches at 7 bases. CDR3 length: 16 amino acids. Per the germline V gene, CDR1 is ENHRY and CDR2 is SYGVKD. Trimming at V came to 4 bases and at J to 0 bases, leaving 6 bases not matched to a gene. The CDR3 DNA reads as TGTGCCATCAGTGGACCGGGACAGAACTCTGGAAACACCATATATTTT. It yields the protein CAISGPGQNSGNTIYF.

This clone was detected only once. The rearrangement links TRBV3-1 (or the pseudogene TRBV3-2) to TRBJ2-3; 10 bases map to TRBD2. There are 14 residues in the CDR3. Germline loops: CDR1 LGHDT, CDR2 YNNKEL (reference sequence). V shed 1 base, J shed 14 bases, and the junction held 9 bases outside the gene matches. CDR3 DNA sequence: TGTGCCAGCAGCCAAGCTAGCGGGGGCCACGGGGGGTATTTT. Its protein product is CASSQASGGHGGYF.